The clone carrying this T cell receptor (beta chain) was detected ten times or more. Its target is unknown. Stated time point: newly diagnosed GD, antithyroid drugs for less than 3 months. Generation of the TCR library employed RNA extracted from PBMCs. Patients all came to the study from an endocrinology department in Xi'an, China. This sample was taken from a study of regulatory T cells in long-lasting Graves disease. The study's findings and limits: Persistent Graves' patients showed reduced TCR diversity versus newly diagnosed patients.

TCR beta libraries were built with iRepertoire HTBI primers and Arm-PCR of CDR3 regions. TCRdb fed the multiplex PCR reads into MiXCR, producing one record per CDR3 protein. The sample carries 500,000 or so distinct CDR3 sequences, 12% to 15% recorded once. With 7 bases clipped from V and 5 bases from J, the junction kept 11 bases outside the gene matches. The CDR3 has 16 residues. Germline V CDR1 and CDR2: MDHEN, SYDVKM. These sequences were also reported in another study, on T cells in Graves' hyperthyroidism and ophthalmopathy. This second study notes: Uncontrolled infection, other autoimmune disease, pregnancy or lactation barred patients from enrollment. The model's output predicted ophthalmopathy at a median of roughly 6.9 months prior to onset.

Sequenced material: peripheral blood mononuclear cells (PBMCs), taken at new diagnosis, from a patient treated with antithyroid drugs. The receptor's source is a woman aged 45-65 years with Graves disease. V usage is TRBV28 and J usage is TRBJ2-2, with 9 bases identical to TRBD2. CDR3 loop: CASTTGLAKVTGELFF. CDR3 nucleotide sequence: TGTGCCAGCACCACCGGACTAGCGAAAGTGACCGGGGAGCTGTTTTTT. Based on the CDR3 plus reference TRBV28 and TRBJ2-2, the full variable domain is DVKVTQSSRYLVKRTGEKVFLECVQDMDHENMFWYRQDPGLGLRLIYFSYDVKMKEKGDIPEGYSVSREKKERFSLILESASTNQTSMYLCASTTGLAKVTGELFFGEGSRLTVL.